This T cell receptor beta chain was observed in a study of blood T cells in healthy people across ages. Broader study findings: Fewer expanded clones and more diversity marked long-lived versus aged donors.

For the second PCR, which ran for about 6 to 11 cycles, a sample-barcoded 5' primer and a J-beta primer mix were used. A template-switch adaptor that had 12 random nucleotides put a tag on each cDNA molecule. Each CDR3 protein is one row after TCRdb ran MiXCR on the 5' RACE reads. The data hold around 850,000 distinct CDR3 sequences, with roughly 40% observed a single time. Concerning this clonotype: Its antigen is unknown.

CDR1 and CDR2 (germline): DFQATT, SNEGSKA (reference sequence). Trimming cost V 2 bases and J 2 bases, with 10 bases left between them. The CDR3 length is 14 residues. Input material: blood. This receptor was taken from a man aged 18 to 30 in good health. This chain links TRBV20-1 with TRBJ1-3; D may be TRBD1 (5 bases). CDR3 coding DNA: TGCAGTGCTAGATCAGGGAACACTGGAAACACCATATATTTT. Amino acid sequence: CSARSGNTGNTIYF.